This T cell receptor (beta chain) comes out of a study of PD-1 blockade in classical Hodgkin lymphoma. Points from the study as a whole: Before treatment, complete responders showed about the same diversity as newly diagnosed patients. Unlike CD8+ TCR diversity, which did not rise significantly by C4D1, CD4+ TCR diversity did. Nivolumab starters within 1 year of ASCT were excluded.

There are 15 residues in the CDR3. The trim removed 0 bases at V and 3 bases at J, leaving 3 bases unmatched. Germline loops: CDR1 MNHNS, CDR2 SASEGT. As for this clone: Its target is not known.

The protocol was immunoSEQ multiplex PCR, while the TCRdb copy is restricted to in-frame clones and leaves out a portion. The table lists about 110,000 clones, roughly nine tenths of them singletons, with 20% in the top ten. Brentuximab vedotin exposure varied among the patients, all of whom had relapsed after autologous stem cell transplantation. Classification of best responses gave complete response, partial response or progressive disease. V is TRBV6-1 and J is TRBJ2-7, with 9 bases lining up with TRBD1. This clonotype was obtained from a human donor with classical Hodgkin lymphoma. Material: peripheral blood mononuclear cells (PBMCs), obtained before the second cycle of nivolumab. In DNA, the CDR3 is TGTGCCAGCAGTGAAGCAGGGACAGGGCACTACGAGCAGTACTTC. It is translated as CASSEAGTGHYEQYF.